A single sample is the source of the 15 T cell receptor beta chains below, sequenced in a study of blood T cells in healthy people across ages. A J-beta primer mix and a sample-barcoded 5' primer were used in a second PCR of about 6 to 12 cycles. Using its own MiXCR run on the 5' RACE reads, TCRdb lists one record per CDR3 protein. The sample gives about 1.6 million distinct CDR3 sequences, 30% to 40% of which show up once; around 10% is in the top ten. Sequencing input: blood. These TCRs come from a woman between 25 and 40 years old in good health.

This chain uses TRBV20-1 with TRBJ2-5; D is undetermined. Germline CDR1 and CDR2: DFQATT and SNEGSKA (reference sequence). The CDR3 length is 10 residues. The V end lost 3 bases, the J end lost 9 bases, and 8 bases lay between the germline ends. The CDR3 here is CSASVSAQYF. CDR3 bases: TGCAGTGCTAGTGTTTCGGCCCAGTACTTC.

The sample holds a few counts of this clonotype. The chain has TRBV5-6 and TRBJ1-1, with no clear D. V lost 3 bases and J lost 6, with 15 bases in between. The CDR3 spans 14 residues. Germline V lookup: CDR1 SGHDT, CDR2 YYEEEE. The CDR3 region has the DNA TGTGCCAGCAGCTCCCACTCTACATTGGCTGAAGCTTTCTTT. Translation gives CASSSHSTLAEAFF.

The gene calls are TRBV20-1 and TRBJ2-1; tentatively, D is TRBD2 (5 bases). The germline V gene has CDR1 DFQATT and CDR2 SNEGSKA (reference sequence). Trimming removed 5 bases at V and 9 bases at J, with 14 bases between. There are 12 residues in the CDR3. The CDR3 DNA reads TGCAGTGCTGGTAGCGCCTCGGTTGAGCAGTTCTTC. This translates into CSAGSASVEQFF.

This clonotype has more than one count but fewer than ten. The rearrangement links TRBV6-1 to TRBJ2-1; D gene uncertain. The CDR3 is made up of 11 amino acids. The germline V gene encodes CDR1 MNHNS and CDR2 SASEGT. V was pared by 4 bases and J by 12 bases, with 10 bases between. CDR3 nucleotide sequence: TGTGCCAGCAGTGCCCCAATGGGGCAGTTCTTC. As protein: CASSAPMGQFF.

This clonotype was counted at least ten times. The gene calls are TRBV29-1 and TRBJ2-7, with D unresolved. The CDR3 is made up of 11 amino acids. Germline CDR1 reads SQVTM; CDR2 reads ANQGSEA. V was shortened by 2 bases and J by 3 bases, with 5 bases between the two germline ends. In DNA, the CDR3 is TGCAGCGTTGAACAGGACTACGAGCAGTACTTC. It specifies CSVEQDYEQYF.

V gene TRBV6-1 combines with J gene TRBJ2-5, with TRBD2 matching over 11 bases. The DNA end lines up better with TRBJ2-7; the J call may be wrong. The CDR3 is made up of 17 amino acids. The germline V gene encodes CDR1 MNHNS and CDR2 SASEGT. DNA of the CDR3: TGTGCCAGCAGTGAGGGGATAGCGGGAGGGCCGAAGCTCGAGCAGTACTTC. Its translation: CASSEGIAGGPKLEQYF.

The chain employs TRBV6-2 or TRBV6-3 and TRBJ2-5, with no clear D. The CDR3 loop spans 13 amino acids. Germline V gives CDR1 MNHEY, CDR2 SVGEGT. V lost 9 bases to trimming and J lost 2 bases, with 13 bases between them. Written as DNA, the CDR3 is TGTGCCAGTGGACGGATTAAACAAGAGACCCAGTACTTC. Amino acid sequence: CASGRIKQETQYF.

This clonotype has a count of ten or more. The rearrangement uses TRBV24-1 and TRBJ2-5, with 13 bases identical to TRBD2. From germline, CDR1 is KGHDR and CDR2 SFDVKD. The CDR3 runs to 18 residues. V dropped 4 bases and J dropped 2; count of bases not matched to a gene: 9. The CDR3 is CATSDNGLAGEPQETQYF. CDR3 DNA sequence: TGTGCCACCAGTGACAACGGACTAGCGGGAGAACCACAAGAGACCCAGTACTTC.

This clonotype was counted at least ten times. CDR3 in DNA: TGTGCCAGCAGTTTATCGGGGGGGGAGCAGTACTTC. Translation gives CASSLSGGEQYF. This chain links TRBV27 with TRBJ2-7; 7 bases fit TRBD2. V shed 0 bases, J shed 7 bases, and the junction held 0 bases outside the gene matches. CDR3 length: 12 residues. Per germline, CDR1 MNHEY and CDR2 SMNVEV (reference sequence).

The V and J genes are TRBV9 and TRBJ2-1, with 13 bases that match TRBD2. The germline V gene encodes CDR1 SGDLS and CDR2 YYNGEE. This CDR3 has 16 amino acids. V trimming: 3 bases; J trimming: 10 bases; junction bases outside the gene matches: 10. The CDR3 DNA sequence: TGTGCCAGCAGCGCCCACCAAGGACTAGCGGGAGAGGAGCAGTTCTTC. It encodes CASSAHQGLAGEEQFF.

Of note for this clonotype: At one boundary the junction diverges from the germline segment, which might be a read error. The chain couples TRBV6-5 to TRBJ2-2; 10 positions match TRBD2. The CDR3 loop spans 16 amino acids. CDR1 and CDR2 from the germline V gene are MNHEY and SVGAGI. The DNA for the CDR3 is TGTGCCAGCAGTTATGGCCTAGCGGGAGCTACCGGGGAGCGGTTTTTT. Translating gives CASSYGLAGATGERFF.

This clonotype was seen repeatedly, ten times or more. V is TRBV4-1 and J is TRBJ2-3; tentative D call: TRBD1 (5 bases). Trimming shortened V by 0 bases and J by 6 bases, and 16 bases separated the two germline ends. Germline V lookup: CDR1 MGHRA, CDR2 YSYEKL. This CDR3 is 16 amino acids long. Here the CDR3 DNA reads TGCGCCAGCAGCCAAGAGGGGCGCCCGCTGGGGGATACGCAGTATTTT. Its protein product is CASSQEGRPLGDTQYF.

This clonotype occurred a few times. The rearrangement joins TRBV6-5 to TRBJ2-3; D is unresolved. Germline lookup yields CDR1 MNHEY and CDR2 SVGAGI. The germline V and J ends were trimmed by 2 bases and 0 bases, with 9 bases remaining between them. CDR3 length equals 15 residues. CDR3 loop: CASSYRPGSTDTQYF. The DNA of the CDR3 is TGTGCCAGCAGTTACCGGCCAGGTAGCACAGATACGCAGTATTTT.

The CDR3 coding sequence is TGTGCCAGCAGTGACCCCAGGGACACAGATACGCAGTATTTT. Protein product: CASSDPRDTDTQYF. The V and J genes are TRBV25-1 and TRBJ2-3; maybe TRBD1 (5 bases). Germline loops: CDR1 MGHDK, CDR2 SYGVNS. This CDR3 region has 14 residues. The ends were cut back, 3 bases at V and 2 bases at J, with 9 bases in the middle. Full variable domain (outside the CDR3, taken from reference TRBV25-1 and TRBJ2-3): EADIYQTPRYLVIGTGKKITLECSQTMGHDKMYWYQQDPGMELHLIHYSYGVNSTEKGDLSSESTVSRIRTEHFPLTLESARPSHTSQYLCASSDPRDTDTQYFGPGTRLTVL.

Regarding this clonotype: One junction end disagrees with the germline gene, perhaps due to a read error. V and J are TRBV2 and TRBJ2-1; the D gene could be TRBD1 or TRBD2 (5 bases each). Germline V CDR1 and CDR2: SNHLY, FYNNEI. This CDR3 has 14 amino acids. The CDR3 spells CAISPGATYNEQFF. CDR3 in DNA: TGTGCCATCAGTCCCGGGGCCACCTACAATGAGCAGTTCTTC. Supplemented by reference TRBV2 and TRBJ2-1, the full variable domain reads EPEVTQTPSHQVTQMGQEVILRCVPISNHLYFYWYRQILGQKVEFLVSFYNNEISEKSEIFDDQFSVERPDGSNFTLKIRSTKLEDSAMYFCAISPGATYNEQFFGPGTRLTVL.